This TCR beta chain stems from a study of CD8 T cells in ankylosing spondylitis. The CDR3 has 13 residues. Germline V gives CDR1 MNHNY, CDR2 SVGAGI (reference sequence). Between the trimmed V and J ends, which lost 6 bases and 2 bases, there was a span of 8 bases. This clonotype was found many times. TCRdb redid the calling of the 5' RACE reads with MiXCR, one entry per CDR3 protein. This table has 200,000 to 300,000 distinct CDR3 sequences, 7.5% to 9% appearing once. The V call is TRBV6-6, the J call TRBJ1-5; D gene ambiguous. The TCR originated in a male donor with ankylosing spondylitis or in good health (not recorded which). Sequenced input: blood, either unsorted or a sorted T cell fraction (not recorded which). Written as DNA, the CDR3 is TGTGCCAGCAGGGGCACTGGCAATCAGCCCCAGCATTTT. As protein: CASRGTGNQPQHF.